Described below is a single TCR beta chain sequence and its context. What it binds is not known. At one boundary the junction diverges from the germline segment, which might be a read error. This entry is derived from a study of blood T cells in healthy people across ages. Study-wide findings and caveats: Diversity of TCR beta correlated strongly with naive T cell percentage. Compared with aged donors, long-lived donors showed fewer expanded clones, suggesting selection.

The CDR3 consists of 19 residues. Germline CDR1 reads MGHRA; CDR2 reads YSYEKL. For the second PCR, which ran for about 7 to 11 cycles, a sample-barcoded 5' primer and a J-beta primer mix were used. Each CDR3 protein is one row after TCRdb ran MiXCR on the 5' RACE reads. The repertoire includes 800,000 to 950,000 distinct CDR3 sequences, about 44% of them detected once, and around 15% sits in the top ten. Per sample, at least 6 micrograms of total RNA were extracted. The sequence was collected from a man aged 25 to 40 in good health. The J gene is TRBJ1-2, the V gene TRBV4-1; perhaps TRBD1 as D (6 bases). Material: blood. The DNA of the CDR3 is TGCGCCAGCAGTCAAGGGGGTTACAGGGAAAGCGGAGCTAACTATGGCTACACCTTC. Protein sequence: CASSQGGYRESGANYGYTF.